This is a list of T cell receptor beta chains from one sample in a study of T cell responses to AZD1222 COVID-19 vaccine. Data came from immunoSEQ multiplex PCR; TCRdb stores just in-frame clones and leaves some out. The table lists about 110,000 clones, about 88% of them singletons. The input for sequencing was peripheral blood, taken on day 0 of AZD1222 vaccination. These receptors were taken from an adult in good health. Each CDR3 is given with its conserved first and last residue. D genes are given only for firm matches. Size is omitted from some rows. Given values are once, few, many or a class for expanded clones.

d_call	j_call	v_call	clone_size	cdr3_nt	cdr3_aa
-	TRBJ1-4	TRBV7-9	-	TGTGCCAGCAGCCGCCTAGGGCCCGCTGAGGAACTGTTTTTT	CASSRLGPAEELFF
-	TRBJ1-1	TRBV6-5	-	TGTGCCAGCCTTAATTATGTGAACACTGAAGCTTTCTTT	CASLNYVNTEAFF
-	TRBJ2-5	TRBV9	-	TGTGCCAGCAGCGGAGGGGGGCTCGTGACCCAGTACTTC	CASSGGGLVTQYF
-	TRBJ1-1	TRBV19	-	TGTGCCAGTAGTATTAAATGGGGCGGGGTCGCACAGCCCAGAGCAGCTTTCTTT	CASSIKWGGVAQPRAAFF
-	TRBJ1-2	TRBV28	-	TGTGCCAGCAGTTTAAGGAGCATTGGCTACACCTTC	CASSLRSIGYTF
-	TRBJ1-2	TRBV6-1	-	TGTGCCAGCAGTGAACTGTCAGTATTATATGGCTACACCTTC	CASSELSVLYGYTF
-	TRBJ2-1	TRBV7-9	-	TGTGCCAGCACCCAGGGCTACAATGAGCAGTTCTTC	CASTQGYNEQFF
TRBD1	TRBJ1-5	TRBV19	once	TGTGCCAGTAGTATGAAGACAGGGGGCAATCAGCCCCAGCATTTT	CASSMKTGGNQPQHF
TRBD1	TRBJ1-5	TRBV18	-	TGTGCCAGCTCATGGGGACAGGGAAGCAATCAGCCCCAGCATTTT	CASSWGQGSNQPQHF
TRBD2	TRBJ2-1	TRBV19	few	TGTGCCAGTAGTATTCAGGCGGGAGGCTACAATGAGCAGTTCTTC	CASSIQAGGYNEQFF
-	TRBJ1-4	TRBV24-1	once	TGTGCCACCAGTGATCCGACAGCCTCAACTAATGAAAAACTGTTTTTT	CATSDPTASTNEKLFF
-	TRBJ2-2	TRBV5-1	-	TGCGCCAGCAGCTTGGACCCGGCCTTTCAACCCAACACCGGGGAGCTGTTTTTT	CASSLDPAFQPNTGELFF
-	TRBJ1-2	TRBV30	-	TGTGCCTGGAGTGTACCAGGCAACGGGTCCCCCTTC	CAWSVPGNGSPF
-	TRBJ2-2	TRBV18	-	TGTGCCAGCTCAACCCGGGACCCACAATCCGGGGAGCTGTTTTTT	CASSTRDPQSGELFF
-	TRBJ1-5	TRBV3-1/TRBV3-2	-	TGTGCCAGCAGCCAAGGGTCGGGTCAGCCCCAGCATTTT	CASSQGSGQPQHF
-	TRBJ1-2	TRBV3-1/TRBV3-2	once	TGTGCCAGCAGCCAACGAGGGTTGGCTAGCTATGGCTACACCTTC	CASSQRGLASYGYTF
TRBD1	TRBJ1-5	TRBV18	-	TGTGCCAGCTCACCAGTAGGGGGACAGGGAGGTCAGCCCCAGCATTTT	CASSPVGGQGGQPQHF
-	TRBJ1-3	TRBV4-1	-	TGCGCCAGCAGCCCCATAGGGCGGTTCTCTGGAAACACCATATATTTT	CASSPIGRFSGNTIYF
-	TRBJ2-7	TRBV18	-	TGTGCCAGCTCACCTACGGCTGCTGAGCAGTACTTC	CASSPTAAEQYF
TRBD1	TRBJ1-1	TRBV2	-	TGTGCCACCAACCGGGACAGGAACACTGAAGCTTTCTTT	CATNRDRNTEAFF
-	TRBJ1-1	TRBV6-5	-	TGTGCCAGCAGTTACCGCATGAACACTGAAGCTTTCTTT	CASSYRMNTEAFF
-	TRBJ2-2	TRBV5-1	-	TGCGCCAGCAGCTTGGGGGACTGGGACGGGGAGCTGTTTTTT	CASSLGDWDGELFF
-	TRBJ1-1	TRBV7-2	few	TGTGCCAGCAGCTTAGGTGGGGGGTTAGCTTTCTTT	CASSLGGGLAFF
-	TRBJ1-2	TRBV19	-	TGTGCCAGTAGTCTGACCCGGACATCGGGAGGCTACACCTTC	CASSLTRTSGGYTF
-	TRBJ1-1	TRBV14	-	TGTGCCAGCAGCCCGGTGTTAGTTCGACTAGGGTTTGAAGGCACTGAAGCTTTCTTT	CASSPVLVRLGFEGTEAFF
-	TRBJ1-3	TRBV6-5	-	TGTGCCAGCAGTTTTCCGTCACCCGGCTCTGGAAACACCATATATTTT	CASSFPSPGSGNTIYF
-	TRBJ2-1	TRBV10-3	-	TGTGCCATCAGTGAGCTAGGGGGTTTCTCCTACAATGAGCAGTTCTTC	CAISELGGFSYNEQFF
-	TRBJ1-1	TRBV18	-	TGTGCCAGCTCGCCGGACAGCCTGAACACTGAAGCTTTCTTT	CASSPDSLNTEAFF
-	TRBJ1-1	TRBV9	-	TGTGCCAGCAGCGTAGAGCTTGTGAACACTGAAGCTTTCTTT	CASSVELVNTEAFF
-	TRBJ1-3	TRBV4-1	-	TGCGCCAGCAGCCAAAATACAGGGAGCTCTGGAAACACCATATATTTT	CASSQNTGSSGNTIYF
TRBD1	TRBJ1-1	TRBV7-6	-	TGTGCCAGCAGCCTCGGGACAGGTCGGGGTGCGAACGCTGAAGCTTTCTTT	CASSLGTGRGANAEAFF
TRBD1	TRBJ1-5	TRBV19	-	TGTGCCAGTAGGAACACAGGGGACTCGACGCCCCAGCATTTT	CASRNTGDSTPQHF
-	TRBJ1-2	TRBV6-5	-	TGTGCCAGCAGTCTCTTGGGGGGAGGGGATGGCTACACCTTC	CASSLLGGGDGYTF
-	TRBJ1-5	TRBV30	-	TGTGCCTGGAGTGAGGACAGACATAGCAATCAGCCCCAGCATTTT	CAWSEDRHSNQPQHF
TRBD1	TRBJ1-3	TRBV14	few	TGTGCCAGCAGCCATGTGCGGACAGGTGGAAACACCATATATTTT	CASSHVRTGGNTIYF
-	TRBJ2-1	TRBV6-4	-	TGTGCCAGCAGTCCCACTGGGGCGGGTGAGCAGTTCTTC	CASSPTGAGEQFF
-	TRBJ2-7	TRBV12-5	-	TGTGCTAGTGGTGAGGGTTACGAGCAGTACTTC	CASGEGYEQYF
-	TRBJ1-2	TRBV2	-	TGTGCCAGCAGTGGGCTCAGTTTTGGCTACACCTTC	CASSGLSFGYTF
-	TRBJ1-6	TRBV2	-	TGTGCCAGCAGGACGACTGGGGCAAGGTCACCCCTCCACTTT	CASRTTGARSPLHF
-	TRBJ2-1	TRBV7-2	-	TGTGCCAGCAGCTTAGGCGCTAGCGCGAGCTACAATGAGCAGTTCTTC	CASSLGASASYNEQFF